This T cell receptor (beta chain) was recorded in a study of blood T cell repertoires in COVID-19. Turning to the study itself: The United States, Italy and Spain supplied acute and convalescent COVID-19 samples. Sources were T cells, B-cell-depleted T cells, or PBMCs; the material itself was cDNA or gDNA.

The germline gives CDR1 SGHRS, CDR2 YFSETQ. V lost 3 bases and J lost 7; bases outside the gene matches: 9. The CDR3 has 15 amino acids. In the authors' workflow: From reference gene primer amplification, estimates of nucleated cell counts were derived. The protocol was immunoSEQ multiplex PCR, while the TCRdb copy is restricted to in-frame clones and leaves out a portion. The V and J calls and the clone size are those of that table, but D and trimming were determined from the DNA. The data contain roughly 300,000 clones, 87% of them singletons. Sequencing used peripheral blood. The V gene is TRBV5-1, the J gene TRBJ2-3; 9 bases agree with TRBD1. The TCR sequence derives from a woman between 45 and 65 years old who had recovered from COVID-19. The CDR3 region is CASSWVQGAPNTQYF. The DNA for the CDR3 is TGCGCCAGCAGCTGGGTACAGGGGGCGCCGAATACGCAGTATTTT.